Detailed here is one TCR beta chain. This specimen comes from a study of blood T cell repertoires in COVID-19. The CDR3 extends over 14 amino acids. Trimming removed 1 base from V and 5 bases from J, with 7 bases in between. Per germline, CDR1 SGDLS and CDR2 YYNGEE. TCRdb's table, derived via immunoSEQ multiplex PCR, lists solely in-frame clones and lacks some. The sample has about 53,000 clones, 65% to 80% seen once. The chain is built from TRBV9 and TRBJ1-6; no reliable D call. Sequencing was carried out using peripheral blood. The receptor was isolated from a human donor with active or convalescent COVID-19. The donor label of this sample is uncertain. The chain's CDR3 is CASSVRRDNSPLHF. CDR3 bases: TGTGCCAGCAGCGTAAGACGGGATAATTCACCCCTCCACTTT.